Listed below are T cell receptor beta chains from one sample, sequenced in a study of Ad26.COV2.S vaccination and SARS-CoV-2 variants. Assay: immunoSEQ multiplex PCR; the TCRdb copy retains only in-frame clones and omits some. The sample consists of about 400,000 clones, around 89% of them appearing once. The sample here was peripheral blood, taken in a trial of Ad26.COV2.S vaccine versus placebo. These receptor sequences come from a person between 18 and 65 years old who received the Ad26.COV2.S COVID-19 vaccine or a placebo. The conserved cysteine and the conserved F or W are not part of the CDR3 here. For some rows the clone size is stated as once, few or many, or as a class when expanded; others skip it.

CDR3aa: ASSLDGASGRLSGEQY; v_gene: TRBV5-1; abundance: .
CDR3aa: AILSGLAGTFDTGELF; v_gene: TRBV7-9; abundance: .
CDR3aa: AWSRGLAPPQY; v_gene: TRBV30; abundance: .
CDR3aa: ASRMGGTYNEQF; v_gene: TRBV2; abundance: .
CDR3aa: ASTQGEAGELF; v_gene: TRBV6-6; abundance: .
CDR3aa: ASSYPQGNTGELF; v_gene: TRBV6-6; abundance: .
CDR3aa: ASSLLAGVGNEQF; v_gene: TRBV5-6; abundance: .
CDR3aa: ASSPTALYGYT; v_gene: TRBV12-3/TRBV12-4; abundance: .
CDR3aa: ASSAYHNEQF; v_gene: TRBV18; abundance: .
CDR3aa: ASSLGTGSEQY; v_gene: TRBV27; abundance: .
CDR3aa: ASTPEGTDTEAF; v_gene: TRBV6-5; abundance: .
CDR3aa: ASSYSRTGPPYEQY; v_gene: TRBV6-2/TRBV6-3; abundance: .
CDR3aa: ASSDPGGTYEQY; v_gene: TRBV2; abundance: few
CDR3aa: ASPKGNYGYT; v_gene: TRBV7-9; abundance: .
CDR3aa: ASSRGDGNTEAF; v_gene: TRBV5-1; abundance: few
CDR3aa: ASNVWGTGDEKLF; v_gene: TRBV19; abundance: .
CDR3aa: ASSRTYPGGYT; v_gene: TRBV27; abundance: .
CDR3aa: ASSPHRVGEQF; v_gene: TRBV12-3/TRBV12-4; abundance: once
CDR3aa: SATTGEGYT; v_gene: TRBV20-1; abundance: .
CDR3aa: ASSGTARDEQY; v_gene: TRBV18; abundance: .
CDR3aa: ASSRGEGYEQY; v_gene: TRBV5-1; abundance: .
CDR3aa: ASSVAAGETQY; v_gene: TRBV9; abundance: .
CDR3aa: ASQAWDRGTEAF; v_gene: TRBV5-4; abundance: .
CDR3aa: AWDEGAPSTGELF; v_gene: TRBV30; abundance: .
CDR3aa: ASSVAGWGNEQF; v_gene: TRBV9; abundance: .
CDR3aa: ASSPGQGYEQY; v_gene: TRBV28; abundance: .
CDR3aa: ASSRSDGYEQY; v_gene: TRBV14; abundance: once
CDR3aa: ASSLVTYPDTQY; v_gene: TRBV7-2; abundance: .
CDR3aa: ASRFSGTLAKNIQY; v_gene: TRBV23-1; abundance: .
CDR3aa: ASKIRDAGTSGRSPQY; v_gene: TRBV27; abundance: .
CDR3aa: AGGKTGRINEQF; v_gene: TRBV6-5; abundance: .
CDR3aa: ASNRSGNQPQH; v_gene: TRBV6-5; abundance: .
CDR3aa: ALRTAGNTIY; v_gene: TRBV12-3/TRBV12-4; abundance: .
CDR3aa: ASSQPQRYEQY; v_gene: TRBV11-3; abundance: .
CDR3aa: ASSQAPGLESQY; v_gene: TRBV4-2; abundance: .
CDR3aa: SVDSGGMNTEAF; v_gene: TRBV29-1; abundance: .
CDR3aa: ASSIAGEGYEQY; v_gene: TRBV5-4; abundance: .
CDR3aa: ASSSSISPYEQY; v_gene: TRBV7-9; abundance: .
CDR3aa: ASSSLAGGTDTQY; v_gene: TRBV27; abundance: .
CDR3aa: ASSQIRDTPLH; v_gene: TRBV3-1/TRBV3-2; abundance: .
CDR3aa: ASSLESGGFYEQY; v_gene: TRBV5-5; abundance: .
CDR3aa: ASSVEGHNTGELF; v_gene: TRBV9; abundance: .
CDR3aa: ASSLEGMGRTYYGYT; v_gene: TRBV7-9; abundance: once
CDR3aa: ASSEMGATNEKLF; v_gene: TRBV6-1; abundance: once
CDR3aa: ASSSNQGVGYEQY; v_gene: TRBV5-5; abundance: .
CDR3aa: ASRAGGTLYGYT; v_gene: TRBV6-5; abundance: .
CDR3aa: ASSLNSGILYNEQF; v_gene: TRBV5-1; abundance: .
CDR3aa: ASSFGTGAYIQY; v_gene: TRBV11-1; abundance: .
CDR3aa: AWSAGQNSPLH; v_gene: TRBV30; abundance: .